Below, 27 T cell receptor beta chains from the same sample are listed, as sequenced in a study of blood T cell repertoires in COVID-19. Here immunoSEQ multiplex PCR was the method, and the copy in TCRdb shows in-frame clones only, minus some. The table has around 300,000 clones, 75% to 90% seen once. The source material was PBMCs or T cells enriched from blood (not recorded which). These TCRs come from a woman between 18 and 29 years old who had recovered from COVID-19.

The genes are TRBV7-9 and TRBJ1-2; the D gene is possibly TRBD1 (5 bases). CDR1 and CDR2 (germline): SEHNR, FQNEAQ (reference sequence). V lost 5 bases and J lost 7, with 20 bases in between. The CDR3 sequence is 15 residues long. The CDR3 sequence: CASSRQAQGGAGYTF. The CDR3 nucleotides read TGTGCCAGCAGCCGGCAAGCTCAGGGTGGCGCTGGCTACACCTTC.

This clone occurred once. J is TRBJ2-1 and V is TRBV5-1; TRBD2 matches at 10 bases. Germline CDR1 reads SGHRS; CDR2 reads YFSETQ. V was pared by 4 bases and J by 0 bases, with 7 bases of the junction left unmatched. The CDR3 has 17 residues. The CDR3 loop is CASSPLAGGSSYNEQFF. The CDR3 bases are TGCGCCAGCAGCCCCTTAGCGGGGGGCTCCTCCTACAATGAGCAGTTCTTC.

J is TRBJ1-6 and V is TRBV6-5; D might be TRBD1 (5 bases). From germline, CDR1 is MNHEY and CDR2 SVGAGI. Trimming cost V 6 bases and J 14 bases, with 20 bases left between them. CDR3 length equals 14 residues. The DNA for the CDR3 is TGTGCCAGCAGGCGGGACCTTTTGACCCAGGCCCTCCACTTT. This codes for CASRRDLLTQALHF.

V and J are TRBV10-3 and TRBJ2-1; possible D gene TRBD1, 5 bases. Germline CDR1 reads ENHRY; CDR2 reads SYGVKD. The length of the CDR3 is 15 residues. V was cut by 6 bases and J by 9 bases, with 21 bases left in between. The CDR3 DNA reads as TGTGCCATCAGGCCGGCCGCACAGGTCCAGGCTGAGCAGTTCTTC. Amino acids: CAIRPAAQVQAEQFF.

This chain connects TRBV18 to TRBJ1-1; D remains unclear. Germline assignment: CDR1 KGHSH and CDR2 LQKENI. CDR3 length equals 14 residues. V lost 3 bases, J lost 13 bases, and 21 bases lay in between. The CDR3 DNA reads TGTGCCAGCTCACCGAGGGAAGAGACGGCATTGGATTTCTTT. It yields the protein CASSPREETALDFF.

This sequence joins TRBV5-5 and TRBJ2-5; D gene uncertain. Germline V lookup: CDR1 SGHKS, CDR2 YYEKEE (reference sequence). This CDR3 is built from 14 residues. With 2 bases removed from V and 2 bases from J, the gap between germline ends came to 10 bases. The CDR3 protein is CASSLGVQQETQYF. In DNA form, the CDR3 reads TGTGCCAGCAGCTTAGGTGTACAGCAAGAGACCCAGTACTTC.

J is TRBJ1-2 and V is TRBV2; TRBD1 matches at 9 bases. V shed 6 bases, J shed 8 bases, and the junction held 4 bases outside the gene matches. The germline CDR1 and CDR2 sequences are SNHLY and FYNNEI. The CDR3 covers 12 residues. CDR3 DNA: TGTGCCAGCAGCACAGGGGGCGCCGGCTACACCTTC. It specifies CASSTGGAGYTF.

CDR3 residues: CTSSRTGGNEKLFF. The DNA of the CDR3 is TGCACCAGCAGCCGGACAGGGGGTAATGAAAAACTGTTTTTT. This chain joins TRBV1 and TRBJ1-4; TRBD1, as called in the table, went unchecked against the DNA. TRBV1 is noted as a pseudogene. The CDR3 is made up of 14 amino acids.

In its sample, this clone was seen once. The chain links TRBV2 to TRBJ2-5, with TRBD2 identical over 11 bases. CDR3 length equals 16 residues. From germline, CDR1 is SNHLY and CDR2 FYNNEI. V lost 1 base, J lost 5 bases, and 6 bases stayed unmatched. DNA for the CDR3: TGTGCCAGCAGTGAAGTAGTAGCGGGGGGGCTGGAGACCCAGTACTTC. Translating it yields CASSEVVAGGLETQYF.

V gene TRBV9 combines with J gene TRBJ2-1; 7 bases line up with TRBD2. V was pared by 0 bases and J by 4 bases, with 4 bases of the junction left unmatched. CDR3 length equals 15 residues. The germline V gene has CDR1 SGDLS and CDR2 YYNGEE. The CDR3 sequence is CASSVGASGYNEQFF. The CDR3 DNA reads TGTGCCAGCAGCGTAGGGGCTAGCGGATACAATGAGCAGTTCTTC.

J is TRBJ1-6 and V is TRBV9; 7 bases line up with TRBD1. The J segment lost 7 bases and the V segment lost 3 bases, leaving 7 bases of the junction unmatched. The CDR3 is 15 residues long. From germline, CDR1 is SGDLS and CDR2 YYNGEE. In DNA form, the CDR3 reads TGTGCCAGCAGCGAGCGGACAGGTGGGAATTCACCCCTCCACTTT. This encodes CASSERTGGNSPLHF.

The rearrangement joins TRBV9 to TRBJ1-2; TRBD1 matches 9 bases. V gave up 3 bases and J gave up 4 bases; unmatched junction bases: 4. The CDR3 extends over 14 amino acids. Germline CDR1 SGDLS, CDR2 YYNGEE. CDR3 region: CASSGTGEIYGYTF. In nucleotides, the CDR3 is TGTGCCAGCAGCGGGACAGGGGAGATCTATGGCTACACCTTC.

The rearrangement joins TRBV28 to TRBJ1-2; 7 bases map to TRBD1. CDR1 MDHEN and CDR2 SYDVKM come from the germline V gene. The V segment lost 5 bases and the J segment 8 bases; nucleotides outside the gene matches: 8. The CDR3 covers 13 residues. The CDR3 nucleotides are TGTGCCAGCAGTCAGGAAAACAGGGGAGGCTACACCTTC. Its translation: CASSQENRGGYTF.

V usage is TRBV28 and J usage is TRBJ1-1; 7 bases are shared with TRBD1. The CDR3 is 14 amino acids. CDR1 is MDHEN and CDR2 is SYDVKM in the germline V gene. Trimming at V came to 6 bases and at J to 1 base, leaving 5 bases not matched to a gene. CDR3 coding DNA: TGTGCCAGCAGCTCCGGGACAGAGAACACTGAAGCTTTCTTT. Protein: CASSSGTENTEAFF.

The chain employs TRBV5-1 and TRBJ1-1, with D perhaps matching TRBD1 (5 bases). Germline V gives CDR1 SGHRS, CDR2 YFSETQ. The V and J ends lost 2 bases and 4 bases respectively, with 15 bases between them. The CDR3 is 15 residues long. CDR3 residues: CASSFNQGIFTEAFF. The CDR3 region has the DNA TGCGCCAGCAGCTTTAATCAGGGTATATTCACTGAAGCTTTCTTT.

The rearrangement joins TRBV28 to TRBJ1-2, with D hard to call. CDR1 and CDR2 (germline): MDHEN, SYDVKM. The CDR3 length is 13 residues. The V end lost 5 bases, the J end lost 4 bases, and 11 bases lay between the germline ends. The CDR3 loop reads CASSPEPIYGYTF. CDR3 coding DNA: TGTGCCAGCAGTCCCGAACCTATCTATGGCTACACCTTC.

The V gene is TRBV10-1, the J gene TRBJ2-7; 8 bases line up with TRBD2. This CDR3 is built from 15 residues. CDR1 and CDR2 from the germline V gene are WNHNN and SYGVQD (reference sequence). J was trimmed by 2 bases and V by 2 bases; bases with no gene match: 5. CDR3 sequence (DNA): TGCGCCAGCAGTGAGAGAATAGCGGGAACCTACGAGCAGTACTTC. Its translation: CASSERIAGTYEQYF.

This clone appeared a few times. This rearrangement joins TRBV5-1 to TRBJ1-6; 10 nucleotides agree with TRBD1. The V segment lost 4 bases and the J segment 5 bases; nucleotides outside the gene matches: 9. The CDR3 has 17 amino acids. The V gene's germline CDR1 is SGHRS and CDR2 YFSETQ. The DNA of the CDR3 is TGCGCCAGCAGCAGGGCCCCGGGACAGGGGAATAATTCACCCCTCCACTTT. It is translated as CASSRAPGQGNNSPLHF.

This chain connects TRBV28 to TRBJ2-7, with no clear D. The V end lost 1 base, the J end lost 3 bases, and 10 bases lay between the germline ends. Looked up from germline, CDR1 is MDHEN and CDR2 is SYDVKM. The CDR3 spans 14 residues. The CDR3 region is CASSLFAGYYEQYF. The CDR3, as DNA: TGTGCCAGCAGTTTATTTGCAGGTTACTACGAGCAGTACTTC.

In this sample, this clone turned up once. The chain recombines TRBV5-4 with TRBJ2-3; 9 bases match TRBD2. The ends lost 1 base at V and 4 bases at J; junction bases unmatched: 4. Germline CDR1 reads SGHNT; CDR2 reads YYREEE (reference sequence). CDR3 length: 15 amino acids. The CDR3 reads CASSLRAGGSDTQYF. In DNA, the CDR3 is TGTGCCAGCAGCTTGAGAGCGGGGGGCTCAGATACGCAGTATTTT.

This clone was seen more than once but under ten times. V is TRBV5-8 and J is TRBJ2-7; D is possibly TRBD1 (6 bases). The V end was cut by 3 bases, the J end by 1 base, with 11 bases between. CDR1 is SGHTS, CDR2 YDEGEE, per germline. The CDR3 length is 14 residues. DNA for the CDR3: TGTGCCAGCAGCTGGCGGACAGAATCCTACGAGCAGTACTTC. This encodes CASSWRTESYEQYF.

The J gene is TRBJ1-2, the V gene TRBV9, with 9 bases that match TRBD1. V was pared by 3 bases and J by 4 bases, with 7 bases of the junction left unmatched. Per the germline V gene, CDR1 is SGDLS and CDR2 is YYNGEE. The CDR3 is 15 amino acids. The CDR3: CASSAEQGAGYGYTF. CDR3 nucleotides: TGTGCCAGCAGCGCCGAACAGGGGGCGGGCTATGGCTACACCTTC.

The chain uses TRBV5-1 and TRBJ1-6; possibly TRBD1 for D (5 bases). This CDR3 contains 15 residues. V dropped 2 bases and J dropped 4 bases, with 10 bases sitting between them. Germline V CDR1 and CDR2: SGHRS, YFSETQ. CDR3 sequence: CASSLQDTYNSPLHF. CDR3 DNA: TGCGCCAGCAGCTTACAGGATACTTATAATTCACCCCTCCACTTT.

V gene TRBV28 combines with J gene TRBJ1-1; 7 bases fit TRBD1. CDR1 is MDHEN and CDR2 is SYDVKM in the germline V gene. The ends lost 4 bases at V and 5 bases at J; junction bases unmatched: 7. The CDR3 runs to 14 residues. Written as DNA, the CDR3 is TGTGCCAGCAGTTCCCGACAGGGAGGAACTGAAGCTTTCTTT. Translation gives CASSSRQGGTEAFF.

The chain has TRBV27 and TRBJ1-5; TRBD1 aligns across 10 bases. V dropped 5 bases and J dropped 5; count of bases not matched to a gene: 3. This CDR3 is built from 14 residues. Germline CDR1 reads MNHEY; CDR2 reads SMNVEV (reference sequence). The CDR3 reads CASSRQGADQPQHF. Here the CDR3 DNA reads TGTGCCAGCAGTCGACAGGGGGCCGATCAGCCCCAGCATTTT.

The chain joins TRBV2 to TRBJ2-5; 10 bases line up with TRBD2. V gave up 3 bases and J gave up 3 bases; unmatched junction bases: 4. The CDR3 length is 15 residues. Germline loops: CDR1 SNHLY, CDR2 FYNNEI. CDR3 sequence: CASSEALAGEETQYF. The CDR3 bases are TGTGCCAGCAGTGAGGCTCTAGCGGGGGAAGAGACCCAGTACTTC.

The CDR3 loop is CASSQISGANNEQFF. In DNA, the CDR3 is TGTGCCAGCAGCCAGATTAGCGGCGCTAACAATGAGCAGTTCTTC. The chain has TRBV16 and TRBJ2-1; weak D call: TRBD2 (6 bases). Trimming removed 3 bases from V and 5 bases from J, with 14 bases in between. The CDR3 sequence is 15 residues long. Germline assignment: CDR1 KGHSY and CDR2 FQNENV. The whole variable domain, remainder taken from reference TRBV16 and TRBJ2-1, is GEEVAQTPKHLVRGEGQKAKLYCAPIKGHSYVFWYQQVLKNEFKFLISFQNENVFDETGMPKERFSAKCLPNSPCSLEIQATKLEDSAVYFCASSQISGANNEQFFGPGTRLTVL.